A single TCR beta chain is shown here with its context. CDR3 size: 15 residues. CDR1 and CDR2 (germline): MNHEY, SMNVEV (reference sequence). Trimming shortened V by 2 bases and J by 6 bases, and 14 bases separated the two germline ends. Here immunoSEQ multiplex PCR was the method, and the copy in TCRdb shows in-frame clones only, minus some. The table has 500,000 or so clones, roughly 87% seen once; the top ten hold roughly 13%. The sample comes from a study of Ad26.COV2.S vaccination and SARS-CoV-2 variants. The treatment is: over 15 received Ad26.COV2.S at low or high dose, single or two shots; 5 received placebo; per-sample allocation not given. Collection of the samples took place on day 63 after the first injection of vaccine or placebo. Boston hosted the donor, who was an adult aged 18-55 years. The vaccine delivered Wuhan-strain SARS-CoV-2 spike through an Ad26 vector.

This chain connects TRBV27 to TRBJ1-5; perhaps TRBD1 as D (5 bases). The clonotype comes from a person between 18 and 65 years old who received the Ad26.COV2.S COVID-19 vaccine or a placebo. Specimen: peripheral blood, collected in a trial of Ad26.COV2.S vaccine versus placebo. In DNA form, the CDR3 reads TGTGCCAGCAGTTTACTGGCAGGGAAGGGTCAGCCCCAGCATTTT. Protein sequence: CASSLLAGKGQPQHF.